The clone carrying this T cell receptor (beta chain) showed up many times. Its specificity is not known. The sample is PBMC spiked with counted cells of clone KT2. The data derive from a study of quantifying T cell responses using KT2 cells. Study in general: Reverse transcription used primers in the TCR alpha and beta constant regions. Study-wide results and limits: KT2 sequence counts showed saturation when very many KT2 cells were spiked in.

An oligo carrying a UMI was ligated to the cDNA 3' end. An equimolar mix of RC1.1 and RC1.2 primed the beta chain across TRBC1 and TRBC2. TCRdb reprocessed the UMI-ligation and nested PCR reads via MiXCR and lists one record per CDR3 protein. The sample yields 30,000 or so distinct CDR3 sequences, 7.3% seen once. Deletions cut 4 bases from V and 5 bases from J, with 13 bases between. Per germline, CDR1 SGHDN and CDR2 FVKESK. The CDR3 spans 14 residues. The rearrangement links TRBV14 to TRBJ2-3; D is perhaps TRBD2 (6 bases). This TCR came from a human donor. Sequencing was done on a sample of PBMCs spiked with cells of the T cell clone KT2. The CDR3 bases are TGTGCCAGCAGCCGTAGGACTAATAGAGATACGCAGTATTTT. As protein: CASSRRTNRDTQYF.